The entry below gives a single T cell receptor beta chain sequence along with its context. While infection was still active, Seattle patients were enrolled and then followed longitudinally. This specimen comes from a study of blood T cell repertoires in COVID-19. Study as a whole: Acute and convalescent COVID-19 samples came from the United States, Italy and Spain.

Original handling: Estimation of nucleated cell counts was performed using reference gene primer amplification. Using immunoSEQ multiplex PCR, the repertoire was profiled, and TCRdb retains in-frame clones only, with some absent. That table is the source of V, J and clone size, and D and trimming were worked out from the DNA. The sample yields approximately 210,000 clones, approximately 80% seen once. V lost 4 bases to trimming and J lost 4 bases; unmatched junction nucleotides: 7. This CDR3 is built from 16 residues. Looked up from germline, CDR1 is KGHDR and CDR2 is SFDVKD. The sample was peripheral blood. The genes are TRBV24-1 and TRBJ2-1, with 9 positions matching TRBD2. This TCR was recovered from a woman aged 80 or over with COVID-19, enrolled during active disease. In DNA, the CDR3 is TGTGCCACCAGTGAAGGGTCTAGCGGGATATACAATGAGCAGTTCTTC. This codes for CATSEGSSGIYNEQFF.